These 26 T cell receptor beta chains came from one sample sequenced in a study of blood T cell repertoires in COVID-19. Clones were read by immunoSEQ multiplex PCR, and TCRdb kept only the in-frame ones, dropping some. The sample shows some 150,000 clones, 85% to 90% of them seen only once. The specimen sequenced was peripheral blood. The source is a man aged 60-69 years with active or convalescent COVID-19.

This clone was counted once. V and J are TRBV7-2 and TRBJ1-4, with D maybe TRBD1 (5 bases). The CDR3 consists of 13 residues. Germline V lookup: CDR1 SGHTA, CDR2 FQGNSA. Trimming shortened V by 2 bases and J by 12 bases, and 13 bases separated the two germline ends. In nucleotides, the CDR3 is TGTGCCAGCAGCTTACGGGGCGGGGCCGAACTGTTTTTT. This gives the protein CASSLRGGAELFF.

V is TRBV10-3 and J is TRBJ1-1, with 7 bases aligning to TRBD1. This CDR3 contains 14 residues. Per the germline V gene, CDR1 is ENHRY and CDR2 is SYGVKD. With 9 bases clipped from V and 0 bases from J, the junction kept 7 bases outside the gene matches. The CDR3 nucleotides are TGTGCCATTAGACGACAGGGAATGAACACTGAAGCTTTCTTT. Its translation is CAIRRQGMNTEAFF.

This rearrangement joins TRBV2 to TRBJ1-5; 9 bases align to TRBD1. The germline V gene encodes CDR1 SNHLY and CDR2 FYNNEI. The CDR3 contains 13 residues. The ends lost 5 bases at V and 10 bases at J; junction bases unmatched: 6. Written as DNA, the CDR3 is TGTGCCAGCAGTACGGGACAGGGCTACCCCCAGCATTTT. This gives the protein CASSTGQGYPQHF.

This clone showed up just a few times. This sequence joins TRBV6-1 and TRBJ1-1, with D unresolved. The CDR3 has 14 amino acids. Germline values: CDR1 MNHNS, CDR2 SASEGT. The V end lost 1 base, the J end lost 3 bases, and 9 bases lay between the germline ends. The CDR3 nucleotides are TGTGCCAGCAGTGAAGTCGGGAAGGACACTGAAGCTTTCTTT. It encodes CASSEVGKDTEAFF.

The V call is TRBV7-2, the J call TRBJ2-7; 11 nucleotides align to TRBD2. The CDR3 is 14 residues long. Germline-derived CDR1 and CDR2 are SGHTA and FQGNSA. The J segment lost 3 bases and the V segment lost 5 bases, leaving 3 bases of the junction unmatched. CDR3 in amino acids: CASSPLAGGYEQYF. CDR3 DNA sequence: TGTGCCAGCAGCCCTCTAGCGGGAGGCTACGAGCAGTACTTC. Looking up the rest from reference TRBV7-2 and TRBJ2-7 gives the full variable domain: GAGVSQSPSNKVTEKGKDVELRCDPISGHTALYWYRQSLGQGLEFLIYFQGNSAPDKSGLPSDRFSAERTGGSVSTLTIQRTQQEDSAVYLCASSPLAGGYEQYFGPGTRLTVT.

The chain employs TRBV28 and TRBJ1-5, with D maybe TRBD1 (5 bases). Trimming cost V 8 bases and J 5 bases, with 7 bases left between them. This CDR3 is 11 amino acids long. Germline loops: CDR1 MDHEN, CDR2 SYDVKM. The DNA of the CDR3 is TGTGCCAGCGTCAGGGATCAGCCCCAGCATTTT. This gives the protein CASVRDQPQHF.

The chain links TRBV9 to TRBJ2-3, with TRBD1 matching over 7 bases. Germline CDR1 SGDLS, CDR2 YYNGEE. The trim removed 2 bases at V and 1 base at J, leaving 4 bases unmatched. The CDR3 is made up of 15 amino acids. CDR3 nucleotides: TGTGCCAGCAGCGTGATAGGACAGGGCACAGATACGCAGTATTTT. Translation gives CASSVIGQGTDTQYF.

This clone has a handful of counts. V usage is TRBV6-2 or TRBV6-3 and J usage is TRBJ2-7, with TRBD2 as a possible D gene (5 bases). The germline V gene has CDR1 MNHEY and CDR2 SVGEGT. This CDR3 is built from 14 residues. V lost 6 bases and J 0 bases, leaving 12 bases between the germline ends. CDR3 DNA sequence: TGTGCCAGCAGCGATAGTGGGAGCTCCTACGAGCAGTACTTC. Encoded protein: CASSDSGSSYEQYF.

The chain is built from TRBV2 and TRBJ2-5; 7 bases agree with TRBD1. The V gene's germline CDR1 is SNHLY and CDR2 FYNNEI. The CDR3 extends over 15 amino acids. V was clipped by 4 bases and J by 4 bases; unmatched bases: 9. The CDR3 coding sequence is TGTGCCAGCAGTGTAGGGACAGAGGGTGTAGAGACCCAGTACTTC. Encoded protein: CASSVGTEGVETQYF.

This clone was seen a single time. The chain combines TRBV6-2 or TRBV6-3 with TRBJ1-4; no firm D call. This CDR3 spans 16 amino acids. CDR1 and CDR2 from the germline V gene are MNHEY and SVGEGT. With 5 bases removed from V and 8 bases from J, the gap between germline ends came to 21 bases. The CDR3 spells CASSRERAGGYEKLFF. The CDR3 nucleotides read TGTGCCAGCAGTAGGGAAAGGGCCGGAGGATACGAAAAACTGTTTTTT.

This clone was found a few times. The chain couples TRBV3-1 (or the pseudogene TRBV3-2) to TRBJ1-1; D remains unclear. Trimming took 1 base from V and 8 from J, leaving 5 bases between them. Germline CDR1 reads LGHDT; CDR2 reads YNNKEL (reference sequence). The CDR3 is 11 amino acids. CDR3 coding DNA: TGTGCCAGCAGCCAAGCCTACGAAGCTTTCTTT. Translated, it gives CASSQAYEAFF.

The V and J genes are TRBV5-4 and TRBJ2-3; D gene ambiguous. The ends were cut back, 0 bases at V and 4 bases at J, with 6 bases in the middle. The germline V gene has CDR1 SGHNT and CDR2 YYREEE (reference sequence). The CDR3 runs 13 residues. The chain's CDR3 is CASSLVVADTQYF. CDR3 bases: TGTGCCAGCAGCTTGGTTGTCGCAGATACGCAGTATTTT.

V and J are TRBV29-1 and TRBJ1-2, with 7 bases identical to TRBD1. The CDR3 length is 13 residues. Germline-derived CDR1 and CDR2 are SQVTM and ANQGSEA. Losses at the gene ends were 6 bases for V and 7 bases for J; bases not matched to a gene: 11. The CDR3 nucleotides read TGCAGCGTGATACACCGGGACAGTTCTGGCTACACCTTC. Protein product: CSVIHRDSSGYTF.

The genes are TRBV20-1 and TRBJ1-1; 9 bases are a match to TRBD1. Germline assignment: CDR1 DFQATT and CDR2 SNEGSKA (reference sequence). The CDR3 has 11 amino acids. The CDR3 DNA sequence: TGCAGACGGGACAGGGACACTGAAGCTTTCTTT. This gives the protein CRRDRDTEAFF.

This chain uses TRBV7-9 with TRBJ1-6; D gene unclear. Trimming stripped 5 bases from V and 3 bases from J, with 5 bases between. The CDR3 is 13 residues long. Germline assignment: CDR1 SEHNR and CDR2 FQNEAQ (reference sequence). As DNA, the CDR3 is TGTGCCAGCAGCCCCTACTATAATTCACCCCTCCACTTT. Protein product: CASSPYYNSPLHF.

The chain employs TRBV5-6 and TRBJ1-6; 9 bases agree with TRBD1. J was trimmed by 6 bases and V by 4 bases; bases with no gene match: 11. Per germline, CDR1 SGHDT and CDR2 YYEEEE. The CDR3 has 17 amino acids. For the CDR3, the DNA is TGTGCCAGCAGCCAGAGGACAGGGGCCTTCCTTAATTCACCCCTCCACTTT. Translated, it gives CASSQRTGAFLNSPLHF.

The chain couples TRBV15 to TRBJ1-1; D ambiguous. Trimming cost V 6 bases and J 0 bases, with 8 bases left between them. This CDR3 contains 13 residues. Looked up from germline, CDR1 is LNHNV and CDR2 is YYDKDF (reference sequence). The CDR3 is CATSRHLNTEAFF. For the CDR3, the DNA is TGTGCCACCAGTCGACACCTGAACACTGAAGCTTTCTTT.

The chain employs TRBV6-6 and TRBJ1-5; no firm D call. Per the germline V gene, CDR1 is MNHNY and CDR2 is SVGAGI (reference sequence). This CDR3 region has 12 residues. V was trimmed by 2 bases and J by 13 bases, leaving 12 bases between them. The CDR3: CASSYTSTLQHF. The CDR3 DNA is TGTGCCAGCAGTTACACCTCGACACTGCAGCATTTT.

This clone has only a few counts. The chain employs TRBV2 and TRBJ2-7; a weak D match, TRBD1 (5 bases). The CDR3 length is 13 residues. Germline CDR1 SNHLY, CDR2 FYNNEI. V lost 9 bases to trimming and J lost 0 bases, with 12 bases between them. CDR3 bases: TGTGCCAGTAAGACAGAACACTCCTACGAGCAGTACTTC. Encoded protein: CASKTEHSYEQYF.

This clone was seen a few times. The chain employs TRBV7-6 and TRBJ1-4; TRBD1 is a possible D gene (5 bases). CDR3 length: 14 amino acids. CDR1 is SGHVS and CDR2 is FNYEAQ in the germline V gene. V lost 5 bases, J lost 10 bases, and 17 bases lay in between. The CDR3 here is CASSRGGNMAKLFF. DNA of the CDR3: TGTGCCAGCAGCCGGGGGGGAAACATGGCAAAACTGTTTTTT.

The chain is built from TRBV5-5 and TRBJ1-4; 9 bases fit TRBD1. V was clipped by 4 bases and J by 2 bases; unmatched bases: 9. Per germline, CDR1 SGHKS and CDR2 YYEKEE (reference sequence). The CDR3 has 17 amino acids. The CDR3 DNA reads TGTGCCAGCAGCCCCGCACAGGGGGCCGGGACTAATGAAAAACTGTTTTTT. Amino acid sequence: CASSPAQGAGTNEKLFF.

The V call is TRBV6-1, the J call TRBJ2-1; D gene unclear. Trimming pared 0 bases from V and 7 bases from J, leaving 4 bases between. CDR1 and CDR2 from the germline V gene are MNHNS and SASEGT. The CDR3 consists of 12 residues. CDR3 amino acids: CASSEALNEQFF. CDR3 DNA: TGTGCCAGCAGTGAAGCTCTAAATGAGCAGTTCTTC.

This clone was seen more than once but under ten times. The rearrangement uses TRBV9 and TRBJ1-2, with 10 bases matching TRBD1. V was pared by 3 bases and J by 8 bases, with 4 bases of the junction left unmatched. In germline, CDR1 is SGDLS, CDR2 YYNGEE. The CDR3 contains 13 residues. The CDR3 sequence: CASSAGTGEGYTF. CDR3 sequence (DNA): TGTGCCAGCAGCGCGGGGACAGGGGAAGGCTACACCTTC. Using reference TRBV9 and TRBJ1-2 for the parts outside the CDR3, the full variable domain is DSGVTQTPKHLITATGQRVTLRCSPRSGDLSVYWYQQSLDQGLQFLIQYYNGEERAKGNILERFSAQQFPDLHSELNLSSLELGDSALYFCASSAGTGEGYTFGSGTRLTVV.

V and J are TRBV3-1 (or the pseudogene TRBV3-2) and TRBJ2-5; TRBD2 aligns across 12 bases. Germline loops: CDR1 LGHDT, CDR2 YNNKEL (reference sequence). With 4 bases clipped from V and 4 bases from J, the junction kept 7 bases outside the gene matches. The CDR3 length is 16 residues. CDR3 sequence reads: CASSRGTSGPAETQYF. DNA for the CDR3: TGTGCCAGCAGCCGTGGGACTAGCGGGCCCGCAGAGACCCAGTACTTC.

This chain connects TRBV24-1 to TRBJ2-1; D might be TRBD1 (6 bases). The V gene lost 5 bases and the J gene lost 6 bases, with 13 bases spanning the gap. This CDR3 has 14 residues. Per the germline V gene, CDR1 is KGHDR and CDR2 is SFDVKD. The CDR3 coding sequence is TGTGCCACCAGTGTGTACAGGGATGGCAATGAGCAGTTCTTC. Amino acids: CATSVYRDGNEQFF.

This clone was picked up one time. V usage is TRBV7-8 and J usage is TRBJ2-5; the D call may be TRBD1 or TRBD2 (5 bases each). V was trimmed by 5 bases and J by 8 bases, leaving 9 bases between them. Germline V gene data show CDR1 as SGHVS and CDR2 as FQNEAQ. The CDR3 spans 11 residues. The CDR3 region is CASSQGETQYF. The CDR3 bases are TGTGCCAGCAGCCAGGGAGAAACCCAGTACTTC.